This T cell receptor (beta chain) came from a study of blood T cells in healthy people across ages. Together with a sample-barcoded 5' primer, a J-beta primer mix was included in a second PCR lasting about 6 to 11 cycles. TCRdb reprocessed the 5' RACE reads with MiXCR, giving one entry per CDR3 protein. This sample yields 1.2 million to 1.5 million distinct CDR3 sequences, of which 35% to 45% are seen a single time; roughly 7.9% belongs to the top ten. There are 15 residues in the CDR3. Germline V CDR1 and CDR2: SGHTA, FQGNSA. V gave up 5 bases and J gave up 1 base; unmatched junction bases: 7. V and J are TRBV7-2 and TRBJ1-1; TRBD1 matches at 7 bases. The receptor comes from a woman between 18 and 29 years old in good health. Sequencing was carried out using blood. As DNA, the CDR3 is TGTGCCAGCAGCACTGGGACAGACTGGAACACTGAAGCTTTCTTT. It encodes CASSTGTDWNTEAFF.